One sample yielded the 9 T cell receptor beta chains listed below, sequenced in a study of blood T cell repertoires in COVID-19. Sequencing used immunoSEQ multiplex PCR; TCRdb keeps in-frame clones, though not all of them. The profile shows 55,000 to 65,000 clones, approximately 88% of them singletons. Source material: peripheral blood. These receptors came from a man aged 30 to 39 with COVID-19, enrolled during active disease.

The CDR3: CASSLVSEKLFF. DNA of the CDR3: TGTGCCAGCAGCTTAGTATCTGAAAAACTGTTTTTT. This chain links TRBV7-2 with TRBJ1-4; the D is unclear. The germline V gene encodes CDR1 SGHTA and CDR2 FQGNSA. This CDR3 has 12 residues. V lost 1 base and J lost 7, with 4 bases in between.

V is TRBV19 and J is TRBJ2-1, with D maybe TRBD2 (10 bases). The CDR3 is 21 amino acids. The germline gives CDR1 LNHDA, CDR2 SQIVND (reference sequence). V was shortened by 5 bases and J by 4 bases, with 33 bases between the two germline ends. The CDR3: CASSRSLGGQGAGGVYNEQFF. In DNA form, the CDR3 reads TGTGCCAGTAGTCGGTCCCTAGGGGGACAGGGAGCGGGAGGGGTATACAATGAGCAGTTCTTC.

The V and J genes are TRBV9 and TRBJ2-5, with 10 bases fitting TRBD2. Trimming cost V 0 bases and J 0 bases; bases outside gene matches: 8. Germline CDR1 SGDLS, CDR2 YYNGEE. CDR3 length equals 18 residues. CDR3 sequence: CASSVGLAGAGDQETQYF. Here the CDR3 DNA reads TGTGCCAGCAGCGTAGGGCTAGCGGGAGCCGGAGACCAAGAGACCCAGTACTTC.

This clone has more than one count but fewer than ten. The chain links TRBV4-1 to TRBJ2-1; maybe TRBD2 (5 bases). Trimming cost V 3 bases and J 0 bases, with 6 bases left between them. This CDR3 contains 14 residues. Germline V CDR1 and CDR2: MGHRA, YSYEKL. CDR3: CASSQSGSYNEQFF. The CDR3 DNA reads TGCGCCAGCAGCCAGAGCGGCTCCTACAATGAGCAGTTCTTC.

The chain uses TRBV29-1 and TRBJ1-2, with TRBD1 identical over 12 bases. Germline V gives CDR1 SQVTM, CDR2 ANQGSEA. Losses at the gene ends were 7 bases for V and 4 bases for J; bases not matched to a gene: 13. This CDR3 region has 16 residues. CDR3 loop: CSAANRGGQGAYGYTF. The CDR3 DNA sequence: TGCAGCGCCGCCAATCGTGGGGGACAGGGGGCCTATGGCTACACCTTC.

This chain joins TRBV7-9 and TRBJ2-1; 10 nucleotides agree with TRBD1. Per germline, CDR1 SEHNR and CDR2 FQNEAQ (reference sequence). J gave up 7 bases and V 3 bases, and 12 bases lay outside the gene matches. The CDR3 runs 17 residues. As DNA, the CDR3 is TGTGCCAGCAGCTTCTCAGGGGACAGGGGAAGGGGGAATGAGCAGTTCTTC. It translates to CASSFSGDRGRGNEQFF. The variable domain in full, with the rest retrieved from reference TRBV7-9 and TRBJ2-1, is DTGVSQNPRHKITKRGQNVTFRCDPISEHNRLYWYRQTLGQGPEFLTYFQNEAQLEKSRLLSDRFSAERPKGSFSTLEIQRTEQGDSAMYLCASSFSGDRGRGNEQFFGPGTRLTVL.

The CDR3 DNA follows: TGTGCCAGCAGTTCGGATGCTAGCGGGAGTAGGGCCTACGAGCAGTACTTC. Its protein is CASSSDASGSRAYEQYF. J is TRBJ2-7 and V is TRBV28; 10 nucleotides agree with TRBD2. V dropped 4 bases and J dropped 2; count of bases not matched to a gene: 11. This CDR3 has 17 amino acids. Germline CDR1 reads MDHEN; CDR2 reads SYDVKM.

The CDR3, as DNA: TGTGCCACCAGTGATTACGGACAGGGAGGCACCTACGAGCAGTACTTC. This gives the protein CATSDYGQGGTYEQYF. J is TRBJ2-7 and V is TRBV24-1, with 8 bases aligning to TRBD1. Trimming took 2 bases from V and 2 from J; bases not matched to a gene: 7. The germline V gene encodes CDR1 KGHDR and CDR2 SFDVKD. The CDR3 consists of 16 residues.

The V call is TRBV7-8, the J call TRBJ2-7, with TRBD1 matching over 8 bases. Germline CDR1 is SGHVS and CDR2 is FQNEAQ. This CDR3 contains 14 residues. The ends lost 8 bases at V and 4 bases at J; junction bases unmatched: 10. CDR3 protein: CASGRQGAFYEQYF. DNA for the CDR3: TGTGCCAGCGGAAGGCAGGGGGCTTTTTACGAGCAGTACTTC.